The subject of this entry is one TCR beta chain. Its antigen is unknown. MiXCR, applied by TCRdb to the 5' RACE reads, yields one record per CDR3 protein. The data show 550,000 to 650,000 distinct CDR3 sequences, with 17% seen just once and around 8.1% held by the top ten. This sample was taken from a study of T-cell memory formation after mild COVID-19. General observations from the study: SARS-CoV-2 specificity was not confirmed for second-wave clones peaking on day 37. Mainly CM and EM harbored the contracting CD4+ clones; mainly EMRA harbored the CD8+ ones.

The CDR3 totals 13 residues. V lost 6 bases and J lost 6, with 9 bases in between. In germline, CDR1 is SNHLY, CDR2 FYNNEI. The origin of this receptor is an adult woman who had mild COVID-19 (a few samples of this study predate the infection). Cell type and time point are not known. Sequencing was carried out using PBMCs or a T cell subset sorted from them (not recorded which). The chain carries TRBV2 and TRBJ1-6, with D perhaps matching TRBD1 (6 bases). The CDR3 coding sequence is TGTGCCAGCAGGGACAGCCGTAATTCACCCCTCCACTTT. Its protein is CASRDSRNSPLHF.